Shown below are 10 T cell receptor beta chains from a single sample sequenced in a study of shared clonotypes between healthy human individuals. Clones were read by immunoSEQ multiplex PCR, and TCRdb kept only the in-frame ones, dropping some. In the table there are approximately 2,300,000 clones, about nine tenths of which are singletons. Material: naive CD4+ T cells from PBMCs. Subset denoted: CD45RA+ positively selected. The receptors stem from a man younger than 35 in good health. Some clones in this sample may be carry-over from other donors' samples.

The CDR3 sequence is CASSYHYEAGELFF. For the CDR3, the DNA is TGTGCCAGCAGCTACCACTATGAGGCCGGGGAGCTGTTTTTT. The chain carries TRBV11-2 and TRBJ2-2; D is uncertain. The CDR3 loop spans 14 amino acids. Germline V gene sequence: CDR1 SGHAT, CDR2 FQNNGV. V shed 4 bases and J shed 6 bases, with 12 bases lying between them.

V and J are TRBV7-3 and TRBJ2-7; tentative D call: TRBD1 (6 bases). The CDR3 totals 14 residues. V was shortened by 5 bases and J by 2 bases, with 13 bases between the two germline ends. Germline assignment: CDR1 SGHTA and CDR2 FQGTGA. The CDR3 loop is CASSPGDGPYEQYF. CDR3 DNA: TGTGCCAGCAGCCCAGGGGACGGCCCCTACGAGCAGTACTTC.

This clone was seen just once. The J gene is TRBJ2-7, the V gene TRBV6-1, with 7 bases lining up with TRBD2. Per the germline V gene, CDR1 is MNHNS and CDR2 is SASEGT. The CDR3 has 15 amino acids. V was clipped by 1 base and J by 4 bases; unmatched bases: 7. CDR3 nucleotide sequence: TGTGCCAGCAGTGAAGGGACTAGTCGTTCATACGAGCAGTACTTC. Residues: CASSEGTSRSYEQYF.

The chain carries TRBV11-2 and TRBJ1-1; 8 bases agree with TRBD1. Looked up from germline, CDR1 is SGHAT and CDR2 is FQNNGV. V lost 5 bases, J lost 4 bases, and 6 bases stayed unmatched. CDR3 length: 14 residues. The CDR3 DNA follows: TGTGCCAGCAGCCCGACAGGGGTTAGCACTGAAGCTTTCTTT. This gives the protein CASSPTGVSTEAFF.

A note on this clone: At the DNA level, this CDR3 is encoded by other sequences in the same sample as well. The rearrangement joins TRBV9 to TRBJ2-3; D not certain. Germline lookup yields CDR1 SGDLS and CDR2 YYNGEE. CDR3 size: 14 residues. V dropped 1 base and J dropped 0 bases, with 6 bases sitting between them. This CDR3 reads CASSVQPSTDTQYF. The CDR3 nucleotides read TGTGCCAGCAGCGTACAACCAAGCACAGATACGCAGTATTTT.

The chain combines TRBV28 with TRBJ2-7; 10 bases line up with TRBD1. The CDR3 extends over 16 amino acids. The V gene's germline CDR1 is MDHEN and CDR2 SYDVKM. The ends lost 0 bases at V and 0 bases at J; junction bases unmatched: 2. The CDR3 is CASSLWRTGGSYEQYF. The CDR3 DNA sequence: TGTGCCAGCAGTTTATGGAGGACAGGGGGCTCCTACGAGCAGTACTTC. Together with reference TRBV28 and TRBJ2-7, the CDR3 gives the full variable domain: DVKVTQSSRYLVKRTGEKVFLECVQDMDHENMFWYRQDPGLGLRLIYFSYDVKMKEKGDIPEGYSVSREKKERFSLILESASTNQTSMYLCASSLWRTGGSYEQYFGPGTRLTVT.

There are a few counts of this clone. The gene calls are TRBV10-3 and TRBJ2-1; a weak D match, TRBD2 (6 bases). This CDR3 has 16 residues. The germline CDR1 and CDR2 sequences are ENHRY and SYGVKD. V lost 3 bases to trimming and J lost 2 bases, with 14 bases between them. The CDR3 nucleotides are TGTGCCATCAGTGACTCCGGGGGAGGAACCTACAATGAGCAGTTCTTC. This gives the protein CAISDSGGGTYNEQFF.

The chain recombines TRBV28 with TRBJ1-4; possibly TRBD1 for D (5 bases). This CDR3 has 14 amino acids. With 5 bases removed from V and 9 bases from J, the gap between germline ends came to 16 bases. Germline values: CDR1 MDHEN, CDR2 SYDVKM. CDR3 sequence: CASSLVTGTQKLFF. The CDR3 DNA reads TGTGCCAGCAGTCTTGTCACCGGGACCCAAAAACTGTTTTTT.

Remarks on this clone: This sample also contains other DNA sequences that code for the same CDR3. The chain joins TRBV2 to TRBJ2-7; unclear D gene. This CDR3 is 14 amino acids long. Trimming shortened V by 3 bases and J by 0 bases, and 9 bases separated the two germline ends. The germline V gene has CDR1 SNHLY and CDR2 FYNNEI. CDR3 sequence reads: CASSDERSSYEQYF. In nucleotides, the CDR3 is TGTGCCAGCAGTGACGAGAGGAGCTCCTACGAGCAGTACTTC.

This clone has just one count. The J gene is TRBJ2-2, the V gene TRBV6-5; D ambiguous. Per the germline V gene, CDR1 is MNHEY and CDR2 is SVGAGI. The CDR3 consists of 14 residues. Trimming pared 4 bases from V and 5 bases from J, leaving 11 bases between. CDR3 sequence: CASSSLSATGELFF. For the CDR3, the DNA is TGTGCCAGCAGTTCCCTATCGGCAACCGGGGAGCTGTTTTTT.